These 10 T cell receptor beta chains came from one sample sequenced in a study of cytomegalovirus exposure and HLA in healthy donors. The PCR used 60 Vbeta and 13 Jbeta primers. Data came from immunoSEQ multiplex PCR; TCRdb stores just in-frame clones and leaves some out. The sample yields approximately 190,000 clones, about 80% seen once. Source material: PBMCs. The source of these receptors is a woman aged 45 to 65 in good health and CMV-seropositive.

A few counts support this clone. The V gene is TRBV6-1, the J gene TRBJ2-1; 9 nucleotides line up with TRBD1. J lost 8 bases, V lost 6 bases, and 11 bases had no gene match. CDR3 length equals 15 residues. Germline CDR1 and CDR2: MNHNS and SASEGT. CDR3 amino acids: CASSSGGQGSDEQFF. The CDR3 DNA sequence: TGTGCCAGCAGCTCCGGGGGACAGGGTTCCGATGAGCAGTTCTTC.

This chain uses TRBV6-6 with TRBJ2-3; TRBD2 agrees at 9 bases. The ends lost 4 bases at V and 5 bases at J; junction bases unmatched: 7. This CDR3 has 15 amino acids. CDR1 and CDR2 from the germline V gene are MNHNY and SVGAGI (reference sequence). CDR3: CASSSLAGSVDTQYF. The CDR3 DNA reads as TGTGCCAGCAGTTCCCTAGCGGGGTCCGTAGATACGCAGTATTTT.

A note on this clone: Distinct nucleotide sequences in the sample also encode this CDR3. The chain employs TRBV18 and TRBJ2-7; 7 bases match TRBD1. V shed 6 bases and J 2 bases; nucleotides not matched to a gene: 7. The CDR3 has 14 amino acids. The germline V gene encodes CDR1 KGHSH and CDR2 LQKENI. In DNA, the CDR3 is TGTGCCAGCTCGCCCGGGCAGGGGGCCTACGAGCAGTACTTC. This codes for CASSPGQGAYEQYF.

This chain uses TRBV6-1 with TRBJ2-1; TRBD2 matches 13 bases. Germline lookup yields CDR1 MNHNS and CDR2 SASEGT. The V gene end was trimmed by 0 bases and the J gene end by 8 bases; junction bases not matched to a gene: 4. There are 16 residues in the CDR3. CDR3 amino acids: CASSEAGLAGVDEQFF. The CDR3 DNA reads as TGTGCCAGCAGTGAAGCCGGACTAGCGGGGGTGGATGAGCAGTTCTTC.

The chain uses TRBV6-5 and TRBJ1-1; D might be TRBD1 (5 bases). Trimming stripped 6 bases from V and 0 bases from J, with 11 bases between. This CDR3 spans 14 amino acids. In germline, CDR1 is MNHEY, CDR2 SVGAGI. The CDR3 DNA reads TGTGCCAGCAGGTCGACAGTCCTGAACACTGAAGCTTTCTTT. The encoded protein is CASRSTVLNTEAFF.

The chain joins TRBV6-5 to TRBJ2-7; 11 positions match TRBD2. Trimming at V came to 6 bases and at J to 6 bases, leaving 10 bases not matched to a gene. Germline CDR1 MNHEY, CDR2 SVGAGI. This CDR3 has 15 amino acids. CDR3 coding DNA: TGTGCCAGCAGGCCCACTAGCGGGGGCAGTCCCGAGCAGTACTTC. It encodes CASRPTSGGSPEQYF.

This clone appeared a few times. The CDR3 region is CASSPQPTGASSGNTIYF. In nucleotides, the CDR3 is TGCGCCAGCAGTCCCCAACCAACAGGTGCTAGCTCTGGAAACACCATATATTTT. This rearrangement joins TRBV4-3 to TRBJ1-3; TRBD1 might be the D (5 bases). The V gene lost 6 bases and the J gene lost 0 bases, with 21 bases spanning the gap. The V gene's germline CDR1 is LGHNA and CDR2 YSLEER. This CDR3 comprises 18 residues.

J is TRBJ1-5 and V is TRBV15, with TRBD1 as a possible D gene (5 bases). V was trimmed by 0 bases and J by 4 bases, leaving 10 bases between them. Per germline, CDR1 LNHNV and CDR2 YYDKDF (reference sequence). This CDR3 region has 15 residues. In DNA form, the CDR3 reads TGTGCCACCAGCAGAGATGGGGCGGTAAATCAGCCCCAGCATTTT. Protein sequence: CATSRDGAVNQPQHF.

The rearrangement uses TRBV7-2 and TRBJ2-7, with TRBD2 matching over 7 bases. With V trimmed by 8 bases and J by 3 bases, 13 bases remained unmatched. Looked up from germline, CDR1 is SGHTA and CDR2 is FQGNSA. The CDR3 extends over 15 amino acids. CDR3 sequence reads: CASHIGPGGYYEQYF. CDR3 nucleotide sequence: TGTGCCAGCCACATCGGACCGGGGGGTTACTACGAGCAGTACTTC.

The chain links TRBV5-1 to TRBJ1-2; 7 bases fit TRBD1. Germline loops: CDR1 SGHRS, CDR2 YFSETQ. V dropped 3 bases and J dropped 2; count of bases not matched to a gene: 4. The CDR3 runs to 14 residues. The CDR3 DNA reads as TGCGCCAGCAGCTCCGGACAGGCGAACTATGGCTACACCTTC. Amino acids: CASSSGQANYGYTF.